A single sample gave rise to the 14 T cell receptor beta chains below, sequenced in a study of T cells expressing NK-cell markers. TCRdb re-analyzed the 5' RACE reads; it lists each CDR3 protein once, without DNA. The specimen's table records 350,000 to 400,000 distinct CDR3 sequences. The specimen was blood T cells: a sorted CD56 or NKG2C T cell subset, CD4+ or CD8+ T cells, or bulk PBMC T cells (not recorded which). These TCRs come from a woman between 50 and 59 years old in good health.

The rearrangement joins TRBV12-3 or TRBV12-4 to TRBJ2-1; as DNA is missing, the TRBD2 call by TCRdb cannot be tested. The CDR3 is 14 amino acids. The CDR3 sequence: CAGSLAGEGNEQFF.

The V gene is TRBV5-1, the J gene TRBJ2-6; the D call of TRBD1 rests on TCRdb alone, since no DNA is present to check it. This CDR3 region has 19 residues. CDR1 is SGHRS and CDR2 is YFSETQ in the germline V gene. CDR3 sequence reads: CASSLEGDRGYPGANVLTF.

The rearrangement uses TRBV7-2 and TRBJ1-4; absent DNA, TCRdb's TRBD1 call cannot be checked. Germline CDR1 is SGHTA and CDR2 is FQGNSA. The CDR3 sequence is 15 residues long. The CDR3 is CASSFTGTYNEKLFF.

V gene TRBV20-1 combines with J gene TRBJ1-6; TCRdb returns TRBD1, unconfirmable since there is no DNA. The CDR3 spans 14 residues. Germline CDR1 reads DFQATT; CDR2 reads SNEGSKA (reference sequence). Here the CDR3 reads CSAKEKTGRSPLHF.

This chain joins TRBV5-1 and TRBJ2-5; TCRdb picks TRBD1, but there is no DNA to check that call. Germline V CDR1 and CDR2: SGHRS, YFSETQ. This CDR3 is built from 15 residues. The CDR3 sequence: CASSFAGTGEETQYF.

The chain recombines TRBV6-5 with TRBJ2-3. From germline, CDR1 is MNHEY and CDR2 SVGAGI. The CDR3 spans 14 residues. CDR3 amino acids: CASSLTPARDTQYF.

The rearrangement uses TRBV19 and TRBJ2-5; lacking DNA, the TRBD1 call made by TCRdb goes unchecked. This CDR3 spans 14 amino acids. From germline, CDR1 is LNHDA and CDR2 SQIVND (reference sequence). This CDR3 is CASSVGTGRETQYF.

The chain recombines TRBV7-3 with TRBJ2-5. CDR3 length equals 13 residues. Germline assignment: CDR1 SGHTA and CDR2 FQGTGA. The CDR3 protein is CASSSSLFETQYF.

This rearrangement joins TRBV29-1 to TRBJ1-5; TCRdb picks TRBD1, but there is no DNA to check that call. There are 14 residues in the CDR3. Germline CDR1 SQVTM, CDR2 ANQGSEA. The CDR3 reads CSVLLGQGSQPQHF.

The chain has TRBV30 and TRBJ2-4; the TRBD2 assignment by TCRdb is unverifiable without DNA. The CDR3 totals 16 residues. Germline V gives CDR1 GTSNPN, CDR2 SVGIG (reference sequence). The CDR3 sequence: CAWSAASGGRFDIQYF.

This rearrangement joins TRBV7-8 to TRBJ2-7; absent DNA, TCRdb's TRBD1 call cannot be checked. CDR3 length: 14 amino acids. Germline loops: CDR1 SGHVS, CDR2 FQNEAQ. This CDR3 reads CASSSPGHIYEQYF.

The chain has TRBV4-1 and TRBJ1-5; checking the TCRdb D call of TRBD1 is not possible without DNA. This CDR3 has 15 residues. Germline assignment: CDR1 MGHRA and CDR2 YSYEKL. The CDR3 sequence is CASSQVGGPNQPQHF.

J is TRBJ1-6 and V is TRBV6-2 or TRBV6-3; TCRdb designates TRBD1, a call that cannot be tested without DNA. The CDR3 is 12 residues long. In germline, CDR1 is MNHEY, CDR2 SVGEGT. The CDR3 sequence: CASEGNNSPLHF.

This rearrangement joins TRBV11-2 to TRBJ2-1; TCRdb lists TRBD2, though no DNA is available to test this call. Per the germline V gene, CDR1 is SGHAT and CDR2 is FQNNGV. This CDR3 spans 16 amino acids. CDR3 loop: CASSELGTRLYNEQFF.